The source of this T cell receptor beta chain is a study of CD8+ T cells in alopecia areata. Study in general: Treated patients swallowed 5 to 10 mg of oral tofacitinib twice daily.

The V and J ends lost 5 bases and 2 bases respectively, with 9 bases between them. This CDR3 comprises 13 residues. The V gene's germline CDR1 is LNHDA and CDR2 SQIVND (reference sequence). Alopecia areata patients gave lesional scalp punch biopsies and peripheral blood samples. Extracted RNA was reverse transcribed, and the resulting cDNA served as sequencing template. Generated by immunoSEQ multiplex PCR, the TCRdb table keeps only in-frame clones and is missing some. Of 90,000 to 100,000 clones listed, 35% to 50% are singletons. At least ten counts were recorded for this clone. The sample holds other DNA sequences that translate to the same CDR3.

This sequence was found in a human donor with alopecia areata. The sequenced sample consisted of CD4+ T cells sorted from blood. The V and J genes are TRBV19 and TRBJ1-1; D may be TRBD1 (5 bases). CDR3 sequence reads: CASSLGPNTEAFF. The CDR3 nucleotides are TGTGCCAGTAGTCTGGGACCCAACACTGAAGCTTTCTTT. The full variable domain, with the rest looked up from reference TRBV19 and TRBJ1-1, is DGGITQSPKYLFRKEGQNVTLSCEQNLNHDAMYWYRQDPGQGLRLIYYSQIVNDFQKGDIAEGYSVSREKKESFPLTVTSAQKNPTAFYLCASSLGPNTEAFFGQGTRLTVV.